Presented here are 22 T cell receptor beta chains from one specimen sequenced in a study of low-dose radiotherapy and immunotherapy resistance in tumors. First-strand cDNA used TRAV- and TRBV-specific primers, covering alpha and beta chains. TCRs underwent 15 to 25 PCR cycles of amplification with a constant-region primer and V-primer adapter. TCRdb re-called the reads with MiXCR, one entry per CDR3 protein. The data contain approximately 90,000 distinct CDR3 sequences, 9.4% of them singletons. Time point here: before trial treatment. The sequencing here drew on PBMCs, taken before treatment. The receptor set was obtained from a male donor with prostate cancer.

The table lists this clonotype with many counts. The chain is built from TRBV18 and TRBJ1-5, with 9 bases fitting TRBD1. CDR1 is KGHSH and CDR2 is LQKENI in the germline V gene. Trimming took 6 bases from V and 7 from J; bases not matched to a gene: 7. CDR3 length: 14 amino acids. The chain's CDR3 is CASSQGTGRQPQHF. The CDR3 nucleotides read TGTGCCAGCTCCCAAGGGACAGGGCGGCAGCCCCAGCATTTT. The full variable domain, in which reference TRBV18 and TRBJ1-5 provide the parts outside the CDR3, is NAGVMQNPRHLVRRRGQEARLRCSPMKGHSHVYWYRQLPEEGLKFMVYLQKENIIDESGMPKERFSAEFPKEGPSILRIQQVVRGDSAAYFCASSQGTGRQPQHFGDGTRLSIL.

The sample holds many counts of this clonotype. The V call is TRBV12-3 or TRBV12-4, the J call TRBJ1-2; no clear D. V was pared by 6 bases and J by 4 bases, with 12 bases between. The CDR3 is 13 amino acids. CDR3 region: CASRASSAYGYTF. CDR3 sequence (DNA): TGTGCCAGCAGGGCCAGTTCAGCCTATGGCTACACCTTC.

This clonotype was detected many times. This chain joins TRBV12-3 or TRBV12-4 and TRBJ1-5; 12 positions match TRBD1. Trimming removed 4 bases from V and 0 bases from J; junction bases left unmatched: 10. There are 19 residues in the CDR3. The CDR3 loop reads CASSSPGQGAWDSNQPQHF. The CDR3 region has the DNA TGTGCCAGCAGTTCTCCGGGACAGGGGGCTTGGGATAGCAATCAGCCCCAGCATTTT.

This clonotype has at least ten counts. V and J are TRBV10-3 and TRBJ2-4, with TRBD2 as a possible D gene (5 bases). The CDR3 is 13 amino acids. Germline V gene data show CDR1 as ENHRY and CDR2 as SYGVKD. V was pared by 8 bases and J by 8 bases, with 16 bases between. The CDR3 here is CAIGRGLDDIQYF. As DNA, the CDR3 is TGTGCCATCGGCCGAGGGCTAGACGACATTCAGTACTTC.

The chain combines TRBV3-1 with TRBJ2-2; D call uncertain. The ends were cut back, 1 base at V and 0 bases at J, with 9 bases in the middle. This CDR3 comprises 16 residues. In germline, CDR1 is LGHDT, CDR2 YNNKEL (reference sequence). DNA of the CDR3: TGTGCCAGCAGCCAAGTCGGGTGGTCGAACACCGGGGAGCTGTTTTTT. Encoded protein: CASSQVGWSNTGELFF.

This clonotype was counted ten times or more. The J gene is TRBJ1-2, the V gene TRBV28; 9 bases line up with TRBD1. The CDR3 loop spans 17 amino acids. Germline V gene sequence: CDR1 MDHEN, CDR2 SYDVKM. The trim removed 2 bases at V and 1 base at J, leaving 8 bases unmatched. CDR3 residues: CASSLALGTGINYGYTF. In DNA, the CDR3 is TGTGCCAGCAGTTTAGCCCTCGGGACAGGGATTAACTATGGCTACACCTTC.

The chain combines TRBV28 with TRBJ2-3; D perhaps matches TRBD1 (6 bases). This CDR3 comprises 14 residues. V was cut by 2 bases and J by 5 bases, with 11 bases left in between. Germline lookup yields CDR1 MDHEN and CDR2 SYDVKM. CDR3 in amino acids: CASSLRQVGDTQYF. In DNA, the CDR3 is TGTGCCAGCAGTTTAAGACAGGTTGGAGATACGCAGTATTTT. The full variable domain, its missing parts supplied by reference TRBV28 and TRBJ2-3, is DVKVTQSSRYLVKRTGEKVFLECVQDMDHENMFWYRQDPGLGLRLIYFSYDVKMKEKGDIPEGYSVSREKKERFSLILESASTNQTSMYLCASSLRQVGDTQYFGPGTRLTVL.

This clonotype was counted ten times or more. The chain recombines TRBV5-6 with TRBJ2-1; D may correspond to TRBD1 or TRBD2 (5 bases each). The CDR3 totals 13 residues. The V end was cut by 1 base, the J end by 8 bases, with 10 bases between. Germline CDR1 reads SGHDT; CDR2 reads YYEEEE. The CDR3 DNA reads as TGTGCCAGCAGCTTGTTCGGGGCGGATGAGCAGTTCTTC. Encoded protein: CASSLFGADEQFF.

The table lists this clonotype with many counts. The chain links TRBV15 to TRBJ2-7; TRBD1 agrees at 8 bases. The CDR3 has 15 amino acids. Germline CDR1 reads LNHNV; CDR2 reads YYDKDF (reference sequence). The V segment lost 4 bases and the J segment 2 bases; nucleotides outside the gene matches: 7. The CDR3 loop is CATSKTRQGTYEQYF. CDR3 bases: TGTGCCACCAGCAAGACCCGACAGGGGACCTACGAGCAGTACTTC.

This clonotype showed up just a few times. The V call is TRBV7-2, the J call TRBJ2-2; perhaps TRBD2 as D (5 bases). CDR3 length equals 15 residues. V lost 5 bases, J lost 5 bases, and 15 bases lay in between. Germline V gives CDR1 SGHTA, CDR2 FQGNSA. CDR3 residues: CASSPPGSGTGELFF. For the CDR3, the DNA is TGTGCCAGCAGCCCCCCGGGGTCCGGGACCGGGGAGCTGTTTTTT.

This sequence joins TRBV18 and TRBJ2-1, with D possibly being TRBD1 or TRBD2 (5 bases each). Looked up from germline, CDR1 is KGHSH and CDR2 is LQKENI. The germline V and J ends were trimmed by 4 bases and 10 bases, with 17 bases remaining between them. The CDR3 runs to 14 residues. CDR3 DNA: TGTGCCAGCTCACGCGACCGGGGCTCCTACGAGCAGTTCTTC. It codes for CASSRDRGSYEQFF.

This clonotype appeared many times. The chain employs TRBV27 and TRBJ2-7; D uncertain. Trimming stripped 5 bases from V and 2 bases from J, with 13 bases between. Germline V lookup: CDR1 MNHEY, CDR2 SMNVEV (reference sequence). The CDR3 length is 14 residues. CDR3: CASSPRWATYEQYF. The CDR3 nucleotides read TGTGCCAGCAGTCCTCGATGGGCGACCTACGAGCAGTACTTC.

The sample holds many counts of this clonotype. The chain is built from TRBV28 and TRBJ1-5; 7 nucleotides match TRBD1. V dropped 7 bases and J dropped 7; count of bases not matched to a gene: 13. CDR1 and CDR2 from the germline V gene are MDHEN and SYDVKM. The CDR3 has 15 residues. The CDR3 region is CASKGGGAYWQPQHF. Here the CDR3 DNA reads TGTGCCAGCAAGGGAGGGGGCGCGTATTGGCAGCCCCAGCATTTT.

At least ten counts were recorded for this clonotype. CDR3 loop: CASSDPGQGTDEQFF. The CDR3 DNA reads as TGTGCCAGCAGCGATCCGGGACAGGGTACCGATGAGCAGTTCTTC. The chain recombines TRBV7-6 with TRBJ2-1, with 9 bases identical to TRBD1. The CDR3 consists of 15 residues. J gave up 8 bases and V 5 bases, and 10 bases lay outside the gene matches. The germline V gene has CDR1 SGHVS and CDR2 FNYEAQ.

This clonotype was observed at least ten times. The chain employs TRBV4-3 and TRBJ2-1, with 7 bases matching TRBD2. The junction had 3 bases not matched to a gene; V was cut back by 1 base and J by 9 bases. The CDR3 is made up of 13 amino acids. The germline V gene encodes CDR1 LGHNA and CDR2 YSLEER. CDR3 residues: CASSQGEGGEQFF. The DNA of the CDR3 is TGCGCCAGCAGCCAAGGGGAGGGTGGTGAGCAGTTCTTC.

This clonotype has ten or more counts. The rearrangement uses TRBV4-1 and TRBJ2-7, with 9 bases aligning to TRBD1. CDR1 is MGHRA and CDR2 is YSYEKL in the germline V gene. The CDR3 length is 15 residues. The ends lost 3 bases at V and 5 bases at J; junction bases unmatched: 8. In nucleotides, the CDR3 is TGCGCCAGCAGCCAGGGGGGACAGGGAATGAACGAGCAGTACTTC. This gives the protein CASSQGGQGMNEQYF.

This clonotype was seen ten or more times. The chain recombines TRBV9 with TRBJ1-6, with D maybe TRBD1 (6 bases). CDR3 length: 16 residues. CDR1 and CDR2 (germline): SGDLS, YYNGEE. Trimming took 4 bases from V and 6 from J, leaving 17 bases between them. CDR3: CASSPRRGGSNSPLHF. The CDR3 nucleotides are TGTGCCAGCAGCCCCCGCAGGGGCGGGTCTAATTCACCCCTCCACTTT.

This clonotype came up many times. This chain connects TRBV20-1 to TRBJ1-5; D is ambiguous. CDR1 DFQATT and CDR2 SNEGSKA come from the germline V gene (reference sequence). The V end was cut by 0 bases, the J end by 4 bases, with 10 bases between. The CDR3 has 14 amino acids. The CDR3 DNA follows: TGCAGTGCTAGAGATGGATCGACAAATCAGCCCCAGCATTTT. Protein sequence: CSARDGSTNQPQHF.

This clonotype was counted many times. This chain uses TRBV7-8 with TRBJ2-7; weak D call: TRBD2 (5 bases). Trimming left V 4 bases short and J 7 bases short, with 14 bases between. Germline V CDR1 and CDR2: SGHVS, FQNEAQ. The CDR3 spans 13 residues. CDR3 coding DNA: TGTGCCAGCAGCTCGGACTTCTTAGGGGAGCAGTACTTC. Protein product: CASSSDFLGEQYF.

Worth noting for this clonotype: A much more abundant neighbour one base away suggests this may be a read error. V usage is TRBV7-2 and J usage is TRBJ2-1, with a weak D call TRBD2 (7 bases). The germline V gene has CDR1 SGHTA and CDR2 FQGNSA. The CDR3 sequence is 16 residues long. V was cut by 3 bases and J by 6 bases, with 18 bases left in between. The CDR3 spells CASSLSRGRAPNEQFF. The DNA of the CDR3 is TGTGCCAGCAGCTTGTCTAGGGGGAGGGCCCCCAATGAGCAGTTCTTC.

This clonotype was seen a handful of times. This chain links TRBV28 with TRBJ2-5; 7 positions agree with TRBD2. Trimming at V came to 6 bases and at J to 5 bases, leaving 15 bases not matched to a gene. The CDR3 contains 16 residues. Per germline, CDR1 MDHEN and CDR2 SYDVKM. The CDR3 DNA reads TGTGCCAGCAGCCCACTCGGGACTACCGGACCGGAGACCCAGTACTTC. Its protein product is CASSPLGTTGPETQYF.

This clonotype was counted at least ten times. The V and J genes are TRBV20-1 and TRBJ2-5; possibly TRBD1 for D (7 bases). CDR3 length: 15 amino acids. Germline V gene lookup returns CDR1 DFQATT and CDR2 SNEGSKA (reference sequence). Trimming shortened V by 6 bases and J by 5 bases, and 22 bases separated the two germline ends. CDR3: CSALGGQGVRETQYF. As DNA, the CDR3 is TGCAGTGCCCTAGGGGGGCAGGGGGTGCGGGAGACCCAGTACTTC.